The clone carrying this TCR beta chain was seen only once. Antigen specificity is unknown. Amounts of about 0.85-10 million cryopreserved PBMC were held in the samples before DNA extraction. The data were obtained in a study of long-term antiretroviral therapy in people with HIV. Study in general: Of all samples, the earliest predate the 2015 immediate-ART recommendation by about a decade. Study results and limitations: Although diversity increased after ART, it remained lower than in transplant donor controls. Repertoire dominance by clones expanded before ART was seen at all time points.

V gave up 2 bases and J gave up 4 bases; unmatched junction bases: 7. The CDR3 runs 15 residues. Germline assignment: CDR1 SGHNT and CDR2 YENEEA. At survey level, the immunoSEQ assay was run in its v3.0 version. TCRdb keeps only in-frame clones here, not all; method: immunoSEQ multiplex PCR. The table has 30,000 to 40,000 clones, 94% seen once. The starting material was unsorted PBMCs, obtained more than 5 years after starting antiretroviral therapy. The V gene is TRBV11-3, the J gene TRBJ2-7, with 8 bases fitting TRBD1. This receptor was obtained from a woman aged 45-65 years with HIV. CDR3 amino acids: CASSLSVGQGYEQYF. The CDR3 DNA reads TGTGCCAGCAGCTTATCCGTCGGACAGGGATACGAGCAGTACTTC. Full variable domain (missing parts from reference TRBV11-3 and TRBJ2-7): EAGVVQSPRYKIIEKKQPVAFWCNPISGHNTLYWYLQNLGQGPELLIRYENEEAVDDSQLPKDRFSAERLKGVDSTLKIQPAELGDSAVYLCASSLSVGQGYEQYFGPGTRLTVT.